This entry lists 28 T cell receptor beta chains sequenced from one sample in a study of cytomegalovirus exposure and HLA in healthy donors. Use of 60 Vbeta and 13 Jbeta primers characterized the PCR. Method: immunoSEQ multiplex PCR; TCRdb's copy keeps in-frame clones and lacks some. The top ten hold almost 7% of the sample, which has 170,000 or so clones, 80% seen once. The specimen sequenced was PBMCs. The receptors originated from a man younger than 45 in good health and CMV-seropositive.

The chain links TRBV14 to TRBJ2-3; 8 bases match TRBD2. V lost 2 bases, J lost 6 bases, and 10 bases stayed unmatched. This CDR3 has 16 residues. CDR1 and CDR2 (germline): SGHDN, FVKESK. The CDR3, as DNA: TGTGCCAGCAGCCAACTCACGGGAGGGGTAGGCGATACGCAGTATTTT. Translation gives CASSQLTGGVGDTQYF.

Concerning this clone itself: A read error may produce the germline difference seen at one junction end. V and J are TRBV7-9 and TRBJ2-3, with D unresolved. The CDR3 totals 13 residues. Per the germline V gene, CDR1 is SEHNR and CDR2 is FQNEAQ (reference sequence). The DNA for the CDR3 is TGTGCCAGCAGCTTAGCAGACGAAACAGCCCCCTGTTTT. Translation: CASSLADETAPCF.

The V and J genes are TRBV6-1 and TRBJ2-5; D possibly corresponds to TRBD2 (5 bases). V was clipped by 7 bases and J by 5 bases, with 14 bases between them. This CDR3 spans 13 amino acids. Germline V gives CDR1 MNHNS, CDR2 SASEGT. CDR3 amino acids: CASTGRRRETQYF. The CDR3 nucleotides read TGTGCCAGCACCGGAAGGAGGCGGGAGACCCAGTACTTC.

This clone was observed a single time. The rearrangement links TRBV4-3 to TRBJ2-5, with D maybe TRBD1 (5 bases). Between the trimmed V and J ends, which lost 1 base and 5 bases, there was a span of 14 bases. From germline, CDR1 is LGHNA and CDR2 YSLEER. The CDR3 contains 15 residues. The CDR3 reads CASSQAPGYYETQYF. The CDR3 DNA is TGCGCCAGCAGCCAAGCCCCAGGGTATTACGAGACCCAGTACTTC.

This sequence joins TRBV2 and TRBJ1-2; 8 bases agree with TRBD1. CDR1 is SNHLY, CDR2 FYNNEI, per germline. CDR3 length: 15 amino acids. Trimming at V came to 6 bases and at J to 4 bases, leaving 10 bases not matched to a gene. The CDR3 nucleotides are TGTGCCAGCAGAGGGGCAGGGGGCCTATCCTATGGCTACACCTTC. It is translated as CASRGAGGLSYGYTF.

V usage is TRBV19 and J usage is TRBJ2-5; possibly TRBD2 for D (6 bases). The germline V gene has CDR1 LNHDA and CDR2 SQIVND (reference sequence). V was trimmed by 1 base and J by 1 base, leaving 10 bases between them. The length of the CDR3 is 15 residues. In DNA form, the CDR3 reads TGTGCCAGTAGTATAGGGGGGGTAATCCAAGAGACCCAGTACTTC. It is translated as CASSIGGVIQETQYF.

This chain links TRBV7-2 with TRBJ1-5; maybe TRBD1 (6 bases). The CDR3 is 17 residues long. CDR1 and CDR2 (germline): SGHTA, FQGNSA. Trimming left V 1 base short and J 6 bases short, with 19 bases between. CDR3 sequence: CASSLVGREGVGQPQHF. DNA of the CDR3: TGTGCCAGCAGCTTAGTCGGGAGGGAGGGGGTAGGTCAGCCCCAGCATTTT.

The genes are TRBV4-1 and TRBJ1-2; D unresolved. Germline lookup yields CDR1 MGHRA and CDR2 YSYEKL. This CDR3 region has 14 residues. V gave up 4 bases and J gave up 6 bases, with 15 bases separating them. The chain's CDR3 is CASSRGGLRDGYTF. In DNA, the CDR3 is TGCGCCAGCAGCCGCGGCGGGTTACGGGATGGCTACACCTTC.

The count of this clone is one. This rearrangement joins TRBV11-2 to TRBJ1-2, with 9 bases aligning to TRBD1. The CDR3 contains 14 residues. CDR1 SGHAT and CDR2 FQNNGV come from the germline V gene. V trimming: 2 bases; J trimming: 7 bases; junction bases outside the gene matches: 5. The CDR3 region is CASSLTRTGVGYTF. CDR3 DNA sequence: TGTGCCAGCAGCTTAACCCGGACAGGGGTTGGCTACACCTTC.

The chain uses TRBV20-1 and TRBJ2-7, with a tentative D call TRBD2 (5 bases). The V gene's germline CDR1 is DFQATT and CDR2 SNEGSKA (reference sequence). This CDR3 region has 10 residues. Trimming cost V 6 bases and J 2 bases, with 5 bases left between them. The CDR3 spells CSAGTYEQYF. As DNA, the CDR3 is TGCAGTGCCGGGACCTACGAGCAGTACTTC.

This rearrangement joins TRBV2 to TRBJ1-5; D perhaps matches TRBD1 (6 bases). The CDR3 spans 17 residues. The germline V gene has CDR1 SNHLY and CDR2 FYNNEI. Trimming removed 2 bases at V and 4 bases at J, with 18 bases between. The CDR3 loop is CASSEPAGAPENQPQHF. As DNA, the CDR3 is TGTGCCAGCAGTGAACCGGCGGGGGCCCCAGAGAATCAGCCCCAGCATTTT.

The chain carries TRBV30 and TRBJ2-3; TRBD2 agrees at 7 bases. This CDR3 contains 13 residues. The V gene end was trimmed by 5 bases and the J gene end by 2 bases; junction bases not matched to a gene: 4. Germline CDR1 is GTSNPN and CDR2 is SVGIG (reference sequence). CDR3 sequence reads: CAWAAGSTDTQYF. The CDR3 nucleotides read TGTGCCTGGGCAGCGGGGTCCACAGATACGCAGTATTTT.

This clone came up a few times. This chain joins TRBV11-3 and TRBJ2-7, with 7 nucleotides matching TRBD1. Germline lookup yields CDR1 SGHNT and CDR2 YENEEA. J lost 3 bases, V lost 4 bases, and 6 bases had no gene match. The CDR3 runs to 14 residues. In DNA form, the CDR3 reads TGTGCCAGCAGCTCGATTACAGGGGTCTACGAGCAGTACTTC. It is translated as CASSSITGVYEQYF.

The J gene is TRBJ2-1, the V gene TRBV4-1; 12 nucleotides match TRBD2. The ends lost 2 bases at V and 1 base at J; junction bases unmatched: 9. The germline V gene encodes CDR1 MGHRA and CDR2 YSYEKL. The CDR3 is 19 amino acids. This CDR3 is CASSQMAGTSGRSYNEQFF. CDR3 bases: TGCGCCAGCAGCCAAATGGCGGGTACTAGCGGGAGGTCCTACAATGAGCAGTTCTTC.

The chain recombines TRBV7-9 with TRBJ2-1, with 15 bases lining up with TRBD2. Germline assignment: CDR1 SEHNR and CDR2 FQNEAQ (reference sequence). The CDR3 has 19 amino acids. Trimming at V came to 4 bases and at J to 4 bases, leaving 11 bases not matched to a gene. CDR3 residues: CASSSPGTSGGTTYNEQFF. The CDR3 DNA reads as TGTGCCAGCAGCTCGCCCGGGACTAGCGGGGGGACGACTTACAATGAGCAGTTCTTC.

The chain employs TRBV28 and TRBJ2-7; 8 bases are a match to TRBD1. There are 15 residues in the CDR3. Germline trimming cut 4 bases from V and 3 bases from J; bases unmatched to any gene: 8. Germline lookup yields CDR1 MDHEN and CDR2 SYDVKM. The CDR3 bases are TGTGCCAGCAGTTCACCACACAGGGGGGTCTACGAGCAGTACTTC. Translating gives CASSSPHRGVYEQYF.

The chain uses TRBV4-3 and TRBJ2-1; D possibly corresponds to TRBD1 (6 bases). V was clipped by 0 bases and J by 6 bases, with 18 bases between them. Germline CDR1 LGHNA, CDR2 YSLEER. CDR3 length equals 17 residues. The CDR3 sequence is CASSQDGPGVVGNEQFF. DNA for the CDR3: TGCGCCAGCAGCCAAGATGGTCCAGGGGTCGTAGGCAATGAGCAGTTCTTC.

V and J are TRBV19 and TRBJ2-3; 7 nucleotides match TRBD1. The CDR3 consists of 13 residues. Germline V lookup: CDR1 LNHDA, CDR2 SQIVND (reference sequence). V lost 10 bases and J lost 2; bases outside the gene matches: 6. The CDR3 loop is CATRQGSTDTQYF. DNA of the CDR3: TGTGCCACCCGACAGGGATCCACAGATACGCAGTATTTT.

This clone was seen a single time. V is TRBV7-6 and J is TRBJ1-1; unclear D gene. The CDR3 spans 14 residues. Between the trimmed V and J ends, which lost 2 bases and 3 bases, there was a span of 10 bases. Germline V lookup: CDR1 SGHVS, CDR2 FNYEAQ. The CDR3 protein is CASSLRGPDTEAFF. CDR3 nucleotides: TGTGCCAGCAGCTTAAGAGGTCCTGACACTGAAGCTTTCTTT.

This clone is a singleton in its sample. The chain combines TRBV5-1 with TRBJ2-7; perhaps TRBD2 as D (6 bases). The CDR3 extends over 15 amino acids. Trimming removed 4 bases from V and 4 bases from J, with 18 bases in between. Germline CDR1 reads SGHRS; CDR2 reads YFSETQ. The CDR3 reads CASSSVVARGYEQYF. The CDR3 nucleotides read TGCGCCAGCAGCAGTGTAGTGGCCCGGGGGTACGAGCAGTACTTC.

The V and J genes are TRBV19 and TRBJ2-2; 11 bases map to TRBD1. Unmatched junction bases numbered 9, after V lost 5 bases and J lost 4 bases. The V gene's germline CDR1 is LNHDA and CDR2 SQIVND (reference sequence). This CDR3 comprises 17 residues. CDR3 in amino acids: CASSVGTGGRSTGELFF. The DNA of the CDR3 is TGTGCCAGTAGTGTAGGGACAGGGGGTCGGAGCACCGGGGAGCTGTTTTTT.

In its sample, this clone was seen once. The rearrangement uses TRBV2 and TRBJ2-3; TRBD2 matches at 10 bases. The CDR3 totals 15 residues. Trimming at V came to 7 bases and at J to 6 bases, leaving 10 bases not matched to a gene. CDR1 SNHLY and CDR2 FYNNEI come from the germline V gene. The CDR3 DNA reads TGTGCCAGCAAGGGACTAGCGCCACCCGAGGATACGCAGTATTTT. This gives the protein CASKGLAPPEDTQYF.

This sequence joins TRBV4-2 and TRBJ2-3; 11 bases map to TRBD2. This CDR3 spans 18 amino acids. The germline gives CDR1 LGHNA, CDR2 YNFKEQ. The trim removed 4 bases at V and 2 bases at J, leaving 11 bases unmatched. The CDR3 nucleotides are TGTGCCAGCAGCCCAAAGAACCTAGCGGGGGGTGACACAGATACGCAGTATTTT. Translated: CASSPKNLAGGDTDTQYF.

V usage is TRBV19 and J usage is TRBJ2-7, with 8 bases matching TRBD1. Unmatched junction bases numbered 9, after V lost 5 bases and J lost 3 bases. CDR1 is LNHDA and CDR2 is SQIVND in the germline V gene (reference sequence). The CDR3 runs to 15 residues. CDR3 DNA sequence: TGTGCCAGTAGTCCAGGAACGGACAGGGACTACGAGCAGTACTTC. Translated: CASSPGTDRDYEQYF.

For the CDR3, the DNA is TGCAGCGCCGGACCGACTAGCGGGTACGAGCAGTACTTC. It encodes CSAGPTSGYEQYF. The chain employs TRBV29-1 and TRBJ2-7; 10 nucleotides match TRBD2. This CDR3 contains 13 residues. Trimming removed 7 bases from V and 4 bases from J; junction bases left unmatched: 7. From germline, CDR1 is SQVTM and CDR2 ANQGSEA.

The V call is TRBV7-9, the J call TRBJ1-5, with TRBD1 identical over 10 bases. CDR3 length equals 16 residues. CDR1 is SEHNR and CDR2 is FQNEAQ in the germline V gene (reference sequence). The junction had 3 bases not matched to a gene; V was cut back by 3 bases and J by 1 base. The DNA of the CDR3 is TGTGCCAGCAGCTTCGGGACAGGGGAGAGCAATCAGCCCCAGCATTTT. It codes for CASSFGTGESNQPQHF.

Only one count was recorded for this clone. V is TRBV7-2 and J is TRBJ1-1; tentative D call: TRBD1 (5 bases). Germline loops: CDR1 SGHTA, CDR2 FQGNSA. Trimming left V 4 bases short and J 0 bases short, with 12 bases between. The CDR3 spans 15 residues. The CDR3 here is CASSSSGLMNTEAFF. Written as DNA, the CDR3 is TGTGCCAGCAGCTCCTCAGGGTTAATGAACACTGAAGCTTTCTTT.

A few counts support this clone. The genes are TRBV4-3 and TRBJ2-7; D may be TRBD2 (6 bases). The CDR3 consists of 16 residues. Per germline, CDR1 LGHNA and CDR2 YSLEER. Trimming removed 1 base at V and 6 bases at J, with 19 bases between. CDR3 protein: CASSQAWTGQAGEQYF. CDR3 coding DNA: TGCGCCAGCAGCCAAGCCTGGACCGGTCAAGCGGGCGAGCAGTACTTC.